The T cell receptor beta chain described here comes from a study of glioma-infiltrating T cells. Study-level findings and limits: Very few CDR3 sequences were shared between tissue and blood. Tissue-blood divergence was below expectation in non-neoplastic patients, above in gliomas.

On this clonotype itself: The antigen is not known.

From germline, CDR1 is SQVTM and CDR2 ANQGSEA. This CDR3 spans 13 amino acids. Trimming removed 1 base from V and 4 bases from J, with 9 bases in between. Using RNA template, CDR3s of TCR alpha and beta were amplified with iRepertoire arm-PCR. One entry per CDR3 protein, called by TCRdb with MiXCR from the multiplex PCR reads. Of under 150,000 distinct CDR3 sequences listed, around 25% are singletons. Sequences were obtained from glioma tissue, nonneoplastic brain tissue, or PBMCs (not recorded which). The chain has TRBV29-1 and TRBJ2-3, with D tentatively TRBD1 (5 bases). This TCR was recovered from a human donor with low-grade glioma or glioblastoma, undergoing nonglioma brain surgery, or in good health (not recorded which). The CDR3 DNA follows: TGCAGCGTTGAAGGGCAGGGCCCAGATACGCAGTATTTT. Translated, it gives CSVEGQGPDTQYF.